The entry below gives a single TCR beta chain sequence along with its context. Its antigen target is currently unknown. No clone much larger than this one lies a single base away; base qualities are absent. Sequencing instrument: Illumina NovaSeq 6000. cDNA libraries for TCRalpha and TCRbeta were prepared by 5'RACE using constant-segment primers, with sample barcodes and unique molecular identifiers added. Trizol reagent was used to extract RNA from every sample. Libraries were amplified in two PCR steps, with a second sample barcode and Illumina TruSeq adapters added in the second step. Sequencing of libraries was performed on an Illumina NovaSeq with 2 x 150 bp paired-end reads. The original methods were these. Demultiplexing of reads and collapsing into UMI-guided consensus sequences were performed with migec v1.2.7. Using mixcr v2.1.11, the UMI consensuses were aligned to TRA and TRB V and J templates and assembled into clonotypes. A clonotype was counted as expanded or contracted only if both edgeR and NoisET called the change significant, with noise models trained on biological replicates. For edgeR calls, a false discovery rate-adjusted p below 0.01 and a log2 fold-change threshold of 1 were applied. As an exploratory analysis of dynamics, max-normalized trajectories of the 1000 most abundant clonotypes were examined by PCA with hierarchical clustering. The CD4 or CD8 phenotype of responding clones was assigned using the separately sequenced CD4+ and CD8+ repertoires. Clones were called with MiXCR by TCRdb after fastp trimmed the public reads at Q25, and only in-frame beta chains were retained. Identical CDR3 protein sequences are pooled into one entry, listed with their most common genes and DNA. The V and J calls were not made by the authors but by TCRdb's processing. The sample profile shows hundreds of thousands of distinct CDR3 sequences; more than 15% of them were found once. The ten most abundant clones make up roughly 21% of the sample.

V is shortened by 5 bases, J by 3 bases, and the region joining them spans 13 bases. The germline V gene (reference sequence) supplies CDR1 DFQATT and CDR2 SNEGSKA. Inclusive of the bounding cysteine and phenylalanine, the CDR3 is 14 residues long. Just CDR3 DNA is preserved here, 42 bases in frame from base 1. The data derive from a study of T-cell memory formation after mild COVID-19 (TCRdb year 2021). Notes on the research overall: TCR sequence clusters from the two donors were found to be largely donor specific. T-cell clones expanding and contracting after mild COVID-19 in two donors were tracked by longitudinal TCRalpha and TCRbeta repertoire sequencing. The cohort comprised two young, previously healthy adult volunteers, one female and one male.

Ficoll-Paque density gradient centrifugation was the method used to isolate PBMCs. What the study reported, not specific to this receptor: Contracting CD4+ clones turned up mainly in the CM and EM memory subsets, whereas EMRA was where CD8+ clones were enriched. Balanced CD4/CD8 phenotypes were observed for clones contracting from day 15 to 85, whereas a bias towards CD4+ was observed for a second wave of clones expanding from day 15 to 37. Some responding clones were detected in pre-infection memory, which suggested that pre-existing cross-reactive memory T cells had joined the SARS-CoV-2 response. Only a couple of mild cases were covered in the study, and larger cohorts including severe cases with pre-infection samples were considered necessary. SARS-CoV-2 specificity was not confirmed for the second-wave clones peaking on day 37.

The sample consisted of PBMCs or a T cell subset sorted from them (not recorded which). This clonotype originated in a man between 18 and 35 years old who had mild COVID-19 (a few samples of this study predate the infection). The sample titles of this study are shuffled in the database, so cell type and time point are left out; the donor was told from shared clones. The chain is assembled from TRBV20-1 and TRBJ2-2; too little of a D gene remains to name it. CDR3 reads: CSARPGSHTGELFF. The base sequence is TGCAGTGCTCGTCCCGGGTCTCACACCGGGGAGCTGTTTTTT.